These 13 T cell receptor beta chains were sequenced from one sample in a study of T-cell reconstitution after alpha-beta-depleted transplantation in children. Unique molecular identifiers were incorporated into the prepared TCRbeta library. TCRdb used MiXCR to reprocess the PCR reads, holding one entry per CDR3 protein. Of around 440,000 distinct CDR3 sequences in the sample, around 15% were seen once. Specimen: PBMCs, mostly from graft donor cells, collected 360 days after TCRalphabeta/CD19-depleted stem cell transplant. All receptors derive from a boy in the first two years of life who had a stem cell transplant for Wiskott-Aldrich syndrome, so the T cells may come from the graft donor.

There are many counts of this clonotype. The chain uses TRBV4-1 and TRBJ2-5, with unresolved D. Germline V CDR1 and CDR2: MGHRA, YSYEKL. This CDR3 is 15 amino acids long. Trimming left V 0 bases short and J 2 bases short, with 10 bases between. CDR3 residues: CASSQEISRQETQYF. In DNA, the CDR3 is TGCGCCAGCAGCCAAGAAATCAGCAGGCAAGAGACCCAGTACTTC.

This clonotype showed up just a few times. V usage is TRBV6-2 or TRBV6-3 and J usage is TRBJ2-3, with 7 bases identical to TRBD1. Trimming at V came to 8 bases and at J to 4 bases, leaving 9 bases not matched to a gene. This CDR3 spans 14 amino acids. Per the germline V gene, CDR1 is MNHEY and CDR2 is SVGEGT. CDR3 DNA: TGTGCCAGCCAGGACAGGAGAGGAGCAGATACGCAGTATTTT. It specifies CASQDRRGADTQYF.

The CDR3 loop is CASSRFRTDTQYF. For the CDR3, the DNA is TGTGCCAGCAGCCGCTTCCGCACAGATACGCAGTATTTT. The chain recombines TRBV7-1 with TRBJ2-3; unclear D gene. TRBV7-1 is an open reading frame, and its role is uncertain. V gave up 5 bases and J gave up 1 base, with 7 bases separating them. This CDR3 contains 13 residues.

The chain couples TRBV19 to TRBJ2-1; 8 bases match TRBD1. Germline CDR1 and CDR2: LNHDA and SQIVND (reference sequence). The CDR3 is 15 amino acids. Losses at the gene ends were 3 bases for V and 7 bases for J; bases not matched to a gene: 8. The DNA of the CDR3 is TGTGCCAGTAGTATTGGTCAGGGGGCGGGAAATGAGCAGTTCTTC. This gives the protein CASSIGQGAGNEQFF. The full variable domain, with the rest looked up from reference TRBV19 and TRBJ2-1, is DGGITQSPKYLFRKEGQNVTLSCEQNLNHDAMYWYRQDPGQGLRLIYYSQIVNDFQKGDIAEGYSVSREKKESFPLTVTSAQKNPTAFYLCASSIGQGAGNEQFFGPGTRLTVL.

The chain has TRBV18 and TRBJ2-3; D might be TRBD2 (5 bases). The CDR3 sequence is 16 residues long. With 0 bases removed from V and 4 bases from J, the gap between germline ends came to 14 bases. CDR1 and CDR2 from the germline V gene are KGHSH and LQKENI. The CDR3 spells CASSPPGKRVPDTQYF. CDR3 sequence (DNA): TGTGCCAGCTCACCACCCGGCAAGAGGGTCCCAGATACGCAGTATTTT.

This chain uses TRBV12-3 or TRBV12-4 with TRBJ1-6; D not certain. This CDR3 contains 15 residues. With 3 bases removed from V and 9 bases from J, the gap between germline ends came to 15 bases. The CDR3 nucleotides are TGTGCCAGCAGTTTTACTGACCGTGTCCCTTCACCCCTCCACTTT. It is translated as CASSFTDRVPSPLHF.

This clonotype was detected a few times. The chain couples TRBV6-5 to TRBJ1-1; D possibly corresponds to TRBD1 (5 bases). The CDR3 sequence is 12 residues long. V was cut by 5 bases and J by 10 bases, with 14 bases left in between. Germline CDR1 is MNHEY and CDR2 is SVGAGI. CDR3 DNA sequence: TGTGCCAGCAGTCGGGTAGGGGCTGGAGCTTTCTTT. It codes for CASSRVGAGAFF.

CDR3 in DNA: TGCGCCAGCAGCCAAGATCTGGGGGAAACGTATGAAAAACTGTTTTTT. This encodes CASSQDLGETYEKLFF. The chain couples TRBV4-1 to TRBJ1-4; maybe TRBD1 (5 bases). V was cut by 0 bases and J by 6 bases, with 14 bases left in between. This CDR3 has 16 residues. The germline V gene encodes CDR1 MGHRA and CDR2 YSYEKL.

V and J are TRBV29-1 and TRBJ2-3; D is perhaps TRBD1 (5 bases). V lost 2 bases, J lost 2 bases, and 8 bases lay in between. The germline gives CDR1 SQVTM, CDR2 ANQGSEA. CDR3 length equals 13 residues. CDR3 coding DNA: TGCAGCGTTGAAACAGGAACCACAGATACGCAGTATTTT. Its protein is CSVETGTTDTQYF.

This clonotype appeared a few times. The V gene is TRBV6-5, the J gene TRBJ2-2, with D unclear. The V gene's germline CDR1 is MNHEY and CDR2 SVGAGI. The CDR3 spans 14 residues. The V end was cut by 2 bases, the J end by 6 bases, with 10 bases between. CDR3 in amino acids: CASSYVARSGELFF. Here the CDR3 DNA reads TGTGCCAGCAGTTACGTGGCGAGATCCGGGGAGCTGTTTTTT.

The chain carries TRBV4-1 and TRBJ2-5; TRBD2 matches at 7 bases. This CDR3 has 16 amino acids. Germline CDR1 MGHRA, CDR2 YSYEKL. V shed 2 bases, J shed 5 bases, and the junction held 11 bases outside the gene matches. The DNA for the CDR3 is TGCGCCAGCAGCCAAAGGATCATAGCGGGTGGGGAGACCCAGTACTTC. Its protein is CASSQRIIAGGETQYF.

V usage is TRBV9 and J usage is TRBJ2-1; perhaps TRBD2 as D (6 bases). Trimming pared 4 bases from V and 5 bases from J, leaving 19 bases between. CDR3 length: 16 residues. CDR1 and CDR2 from the germline V gene are SGDLS and YYNGEE. CDR3 sequence: CASSTKLASLDNEQFF. DNA of the CDR3: TGTGCCAGCAGCACCAAACTAGCCTCCTTAGACAATGAGCAGTTCTTC.

The rearrangement links TRBV25-1 to TRBJ1-1, with D unclear. Trimming left V 4 bases short and J 4 bases short, with 13 bases between. This CDR3 spans 14 amino acids. Germline CDR1 reads MGHDK; CDR2 reads SYGVNS. CDR3 protein: CASSGVGIGTEAFF. The CDR3 region has the DNA TGTGCCAGCAGTGGAGTAGGGATAGGCACTGAAGCTTTCTTT.